The 15 T cell receptor beta chains below come from one sample, sequenced in a study of T cells in localized non-small cell lung cancer. The method was immunoSEQ multiplex PCR; TCRdb's version includes in-frame clones alone and lacks a portion of them. The table has about 25,000 clones, approximately 90% seen once. Sequences were derived from peripheral blood mononuclear cells, sampled before any cancer treatment. These receptors all come from a woman aged 40-70 years with stage III lung adenocarcinoma.

The rearrangement links TRBV18 to TRBJ1-5, with 7 positions matching TRBD1. Germline V gene data show CDR1 as KGHSH and CDR2 as LQKENI. V was clipped by 3 bases and J by 7 bases; unmatched bases: 9. The CDR3 sequence is 15 residues long. In DNA, the CDR3 is TGTGCCAGCTCACCGGGGACAGCTGAGCGGCAGCCCCAGCATTTT. Protein product: CASSPGTAERQPQHF.

This chain links TRBV27 with TRBJ2-1, with 8 positions matching TRBD2. The junction had 13 bases not matched to a gene; V was cut back by 5 bases and J by 7 bases. CDR1 and CDR2 from the germline V gene are MNHEY and SMNVEV (reference sequence). The CDR3 covers 16 residues. CDR3 DNA: TGTGCCAGCAGTGGCCTTAGTGTCGGACTAGCAAATGAGCAGTTCTTC. Residues: CASSGLSVGLANEQFF.

This clone has more than one count but fewer than ten. The chain joins TRBV15 to TRBJ1-2; the D gene is possibly TRBD1 (5 bases). Germline-derived CDR1 and CDR2 are LNHNV and YYDKDF (reference sequence). Trimming removed 5 bases at V and 2 bases at J, with 9 bases between. CDR3 length: 13 amino acids. The CDR3 reads CATSWDRNYGYTF. The CDR3 nucleotides read TGTGCCACCAGCTGGGACCGGAACTATGGCTACACCTTC.

The V gene is TRBV11-2, the J gene TRBJ1-2; D is possibly TRBD1 (6 bases). Trimming took off 5 bases at V and 3 bases at J, with 13 bases between the two ends. The germline gives CDR1 SGHAT, CDR2 FQNNGV. The CDR3 is made up of 14 amino acids. The CDR3 DNA reads as TGTGCCAGCAGCGTCCCCAGGGGCCACTATGGCTACACCTTC. Protein product: CASSVPRGHYGYTF.

V gene TRBV5-4 combines with J gene TRBJ2-7, with TRBD2 matching over 7 bases. CDR1 SGHNT and CDR2 YYREEE come from the germline V gene (reference sequence). This CDR3 contains 15 residues. The V and J ends lost 0 bases and 2 bases, in that order; junction bases with no gene match: 5. CDR3 sequence (DNA): TGTGCCAGCAGCTTGGTAGGGACTAAAGCCTACGAGCAGTACTTC. As protein: CASSLVGTKAYEQYF.

This clone was observed a few times. V gene TRBV7-7 combines with J gene TRBJ1-1, with D uncertain. V was clipped by 0 bases and J by 6 bases, with 8 bases between them. The CDR3 runs to 13 residues. Germline CDR1 and CDR2: SSHAT and FNYEAQ (reference sequence). The CDR3 DNA reads as TGTGCCAGCAGCTTAGCGTTGGGCGCTGAAGCTTTCTTT. It codes for CASSLALGAEAFF.

This chain uses TRBV7-6 with TRBJ2-2, with 10 bases lining up with TRBD2. The junction had 5 bases not matched to a gene; V was cut back by 1 base and J by 6 bases. The CDR3 spans 16 residues. The V gene's germline CDR1 is SGHVS and CDR2 FNYEAQ. The CDR3 here is CASSLESGGAPGELFF. The CDR3 nucleotides are TGTGCCAGCAGCTTAGAAAGCGGGGGGGCTCCCGGGGAGCTGTTTTTT.

The table lists this clone with a few counts. V gene TRBV30 combines with J gene TRBJ1-1; a weak D match, TRBD1 (5 bases). The V gene lost 0 bases and the J gene lost 7 bases, with 9 bases spanning the gap. Germline V lookup: CDR1 GTSNPN, CDR2 SVGIG (reference sequence). The CDR3 is 12 amino acids. This chain's CDR3 is CAWSVRGSEAFF. The DNA of the CDR3 is TGTGCCTGGAGTGTTCGGGGCAGTGAAGCTTTCTTT. The full variable domain, its missing parts supplied by reference TRBV30 and TRBJ1-1, is SQTIHQWPATLVQPVGSPLSLECTVEGTSNPNLYWYRQAAGRGLQLLFYSVGIGQISSEVPQNLSASRPQDRQFILSSKKLLLSDSGFYLCAWSVRGSEAFFGQGTRLTVV.

The V call is TRBV30, the J call TRBJ1-2; no clear D. V was cut by 0 bases and J by 8 bases, with 10 bases left in between. CDR1 and CDR2 from the germline V gene are GTSNPN and SVGIG (reference sequence). CDR3 length: 12 residues. Written as DNA, the CDR3 is TGTGCCTGGAGTGTACAGCAAGGGGGCTACACCTTC. Its translation is CAWSVQQGGYTF.

This clone was picked up a small number of times. V and J are TRBV9 and TRBJ2-1, with 11 bases aligning to TRBD2. J lost 10 bases, V lost 4 bases, and 7 bases had no gene match. The CDR3 spans 14 residues. The germline V gene has CDR1 SGDLS and CDR2 YYNGEE. DNA of the CDR3: TGTGCCAGCAGCTCCACGTTAGCGGGAGGGGAGCAGTTCTTC. It specifies CASSSTLAGGEQFF.

The genes are TRBV10-2 and TRBJ2-3, with D maybe TRBD2 (7 bases). With 8 bases removed from V and 1 base from J, the gap between germline ends came to 19 bases. The germline V gene encodes CDR1 WSHSY and CDR2 SAAADI. The CDR3 runs to 16 residues. The CDR3 reads CASWSSEGGRTDTQYF. DNA for the CDR3: TGCGCCAGCTGGTCTTCTGAGGGGGGGCGCACAGATACGCAGTATTTT.

The chain couples TRBV18 to TRBJ2-5, with D possibly being TRBD1 (5 bases). The V and J ends lost 2 bases and 2 bases respectively, with 9 bases between them. CDR1 is KGHSH and CDR2 is LQKENI in the germline V gene. The CDR3 has 14 amino acids. This chain's CDR3 is CASSPSQVQETQYF. CDR3 nucleotides: TGTGCCAGCTCACCATCACAGGTACAAGAGACCCAGTACTTC.

The chain employs TRBV30 and TRBJ2-5; 10 bases map to TRBD1. The ends lost 8 bases at V and 4 bases at J; junction bases unmatched: 7. CDR1 is GTSNPN and CDR2 is SVGIG in the germline V gene (reference sequence). The CDR3 is 13 residues long. CDR3 amino acids: CALTGGWGETQYF. In DNA form, the CDR3 reads TGTGCCCTGACAGGGGGCTGGGGAGAGACCCAGTACTTC.

This clone was counted a few times. The V gene is TRBV7-2, the J gene TRBJ2-1; perhaps TRBD1 as D (6 bases). The CDR3 covers 14 residues. Germline V lookup: CDR1 SGHTA, CDR2 FQGNSA. V was trimmed by 5 bases and J by 5 bases, leaving 13 bases between them. CDR3 sequence: CASSLGQKHNEQFF. The CDR3 nucleotides read TGTGCCAGCAGCCTTGGACAGAAACACAATGAGCAGTTCTTC.

This chain links TRBV19 with TRBJ2-2; weak D call: TRBD2 (6 bases). CDR1 is LNHDA and CDR2 is SQIVND in the germline V gene (reference sequence). There are 17 residues in the CDR3. Trimming left V 7 bases short and J 2 bases short, with 20 bases between. The CDR3 bases are TGTGCCAGTATTCCGGCCCTAGCGTTAGCCAACACCGGGGAGCTGTTTTTT. Translated: CASIPALALANTGELFF.